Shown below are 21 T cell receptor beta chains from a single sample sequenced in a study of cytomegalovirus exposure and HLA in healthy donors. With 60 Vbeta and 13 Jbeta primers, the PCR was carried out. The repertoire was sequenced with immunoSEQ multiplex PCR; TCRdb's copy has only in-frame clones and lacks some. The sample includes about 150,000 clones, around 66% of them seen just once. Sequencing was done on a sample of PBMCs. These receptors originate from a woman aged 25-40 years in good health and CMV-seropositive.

CDR3 DNA: TGTGCCAGCAGCTTTCTCGGAGACACTGAAGCTTTCTTT. Translated: CASSFLGDTEAFF. The chain recombines TRBV7-3 with TRBJ1-1; D unclear. V was trimmed by 3 bases and J by 3 bases, leaving 8 bases between them. This CDR3 has 13 residues. The germline V gene encodes CDR1 SGHTA and CDR2 FQGTGA.

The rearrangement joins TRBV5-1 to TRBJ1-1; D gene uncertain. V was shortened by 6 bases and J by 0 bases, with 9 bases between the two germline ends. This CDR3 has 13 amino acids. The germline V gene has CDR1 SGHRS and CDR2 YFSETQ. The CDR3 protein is CASTYRLNTEAFF. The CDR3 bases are TGCGCCAGCACTTATCGGTTGAACACTGAAGCTTTCTTT.

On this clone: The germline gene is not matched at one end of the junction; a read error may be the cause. The CDR3 DNA is TGTGCCAGCAGTCCGTGGGGGGAACTCTCTGGAAACACCACATATTTT. Protein sequence: CASSPWGELSGNTTYF. This rearrangement joins TRBV25-1 to TRBJ1-3, with D maybe TRBD1 (5 bases). The CDR3 sequence is 16 residues long. Germline V gene data show CDR1 as MGHDK and CDR2 as SYGVNS.

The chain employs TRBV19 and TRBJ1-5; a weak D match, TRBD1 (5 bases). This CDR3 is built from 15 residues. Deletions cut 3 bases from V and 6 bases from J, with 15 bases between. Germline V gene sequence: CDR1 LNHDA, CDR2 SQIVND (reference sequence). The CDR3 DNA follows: TGTGCCAGTAGTATTGGGGGGGACCTCGGTCAGCCCCAGCATTTT. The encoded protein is CASSIGGDLGQPQHF.

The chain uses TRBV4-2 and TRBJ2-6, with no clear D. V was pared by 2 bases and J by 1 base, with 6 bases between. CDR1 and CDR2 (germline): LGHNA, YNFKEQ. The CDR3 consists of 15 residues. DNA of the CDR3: TGTGCCAGCAGCCAAATTTTATCTGGGGCCAACGTCCTGACTTTC. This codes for CASSQILSGANVLTF.

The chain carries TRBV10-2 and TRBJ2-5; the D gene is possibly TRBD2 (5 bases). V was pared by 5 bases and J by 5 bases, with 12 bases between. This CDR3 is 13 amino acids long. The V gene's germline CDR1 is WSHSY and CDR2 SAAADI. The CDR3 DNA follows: TGCGCCAGCAGTATGGGTGGCGGGGAGACCCAGTACTTC. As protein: CASSMGGGETQYF.

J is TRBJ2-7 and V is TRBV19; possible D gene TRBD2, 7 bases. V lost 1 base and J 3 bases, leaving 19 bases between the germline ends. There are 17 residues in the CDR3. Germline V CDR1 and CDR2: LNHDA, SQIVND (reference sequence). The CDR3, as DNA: TGTGCCAGTAGTATAGGGCGGGGGCAGTCTGGTTTCTACGAGCAGTACTTC. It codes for CASSIGRGQSGFYEQYF.

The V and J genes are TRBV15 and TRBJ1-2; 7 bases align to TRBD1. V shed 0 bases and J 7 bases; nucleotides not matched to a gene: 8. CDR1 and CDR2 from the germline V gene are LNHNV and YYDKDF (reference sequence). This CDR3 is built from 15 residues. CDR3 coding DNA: TGTGCCACCAGCAGAGATGCCAGGGGGTCGGGTGGCTACACCTTC. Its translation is CATSRDARGSGGYTF.

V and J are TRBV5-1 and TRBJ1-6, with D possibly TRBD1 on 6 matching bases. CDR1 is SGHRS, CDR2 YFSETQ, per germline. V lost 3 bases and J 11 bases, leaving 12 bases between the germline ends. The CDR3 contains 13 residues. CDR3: CASSSRQDAPLHF. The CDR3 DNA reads TGCGCCAGCAGCTCCCGACAGGATGCACCCCTCCACTTT.

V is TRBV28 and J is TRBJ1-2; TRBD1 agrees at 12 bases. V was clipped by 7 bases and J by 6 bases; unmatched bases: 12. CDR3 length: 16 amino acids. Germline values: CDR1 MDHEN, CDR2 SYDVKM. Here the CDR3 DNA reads TGTGCCAGCAACCCAGCTCCGGGACAGGGGGCGCATGGCTACACCTTC. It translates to CASNPAPGQGAHGYTF.

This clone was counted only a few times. CDR3 loop: CASTKLAGGNGELFF. Here the CDR3 DNA reads TGTGCCAGCACTAAACTAGCGGGGGGGAACGGGGAGCTGTTTTTT. The chain joins TRBV2 to TRBJ2-2, with 13 bases aligning to TRBD2. The germline V gene encodes CDR1 SNHLY and CDR2 FYNNEI. V trimming: 7 bases; J trimming: 7 bases; junction bases outside the gene matches: 6. The CDR3 covers 15 residues.

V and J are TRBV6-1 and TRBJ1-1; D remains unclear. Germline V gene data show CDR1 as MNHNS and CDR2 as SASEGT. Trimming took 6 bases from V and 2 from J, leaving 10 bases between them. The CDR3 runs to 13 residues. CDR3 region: CASSDNFNTEAFF. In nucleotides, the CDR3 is TGTGCCAGCAGCGACAACTTTAACACTGAAGCTTTCTTT.

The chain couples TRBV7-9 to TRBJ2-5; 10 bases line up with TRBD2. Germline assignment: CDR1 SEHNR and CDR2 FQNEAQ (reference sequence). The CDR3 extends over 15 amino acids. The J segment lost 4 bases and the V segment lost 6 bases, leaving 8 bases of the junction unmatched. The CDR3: CASRGSGGAGETQYF. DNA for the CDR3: TGTGCCAGCAGGGGGAGCGGGGGGGCCGGAGAGACCCAGTACTTC.

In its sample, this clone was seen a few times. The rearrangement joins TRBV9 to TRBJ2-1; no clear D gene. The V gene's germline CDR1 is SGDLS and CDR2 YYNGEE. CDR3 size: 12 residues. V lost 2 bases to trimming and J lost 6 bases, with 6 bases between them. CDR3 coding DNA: TGTGCCAGCAGCGTCCGCAGCAATGAGCAGTTCTTC. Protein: CASSVRSNEQFF.

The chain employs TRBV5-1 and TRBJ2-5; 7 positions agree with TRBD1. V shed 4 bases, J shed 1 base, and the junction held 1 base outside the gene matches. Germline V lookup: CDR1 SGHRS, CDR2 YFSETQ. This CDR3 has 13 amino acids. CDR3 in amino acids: CASSGDSQETQYF. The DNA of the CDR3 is TGCGCCAGCAGCGGGGACAGCCAAGAGACCCAGTACTTC.

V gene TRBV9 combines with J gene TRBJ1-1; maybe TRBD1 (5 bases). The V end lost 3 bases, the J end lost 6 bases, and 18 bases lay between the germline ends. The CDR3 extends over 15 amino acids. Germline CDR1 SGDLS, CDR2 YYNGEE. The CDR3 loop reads CASSARQKFDAEAFF. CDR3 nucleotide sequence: TGTGCCAGCAGCGCCCGACAGAAGTTCGACGCTGAAGCTTTCTTT.

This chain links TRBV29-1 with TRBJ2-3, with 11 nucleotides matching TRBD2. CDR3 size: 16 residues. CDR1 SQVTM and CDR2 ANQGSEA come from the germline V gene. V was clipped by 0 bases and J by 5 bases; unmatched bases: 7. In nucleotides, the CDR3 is TGCAGCGTTGAAGATCTAGCGGGGGGACGGGAAGATACGCAGTATTTT. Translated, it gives CSVEDLAGGREDTQYF.

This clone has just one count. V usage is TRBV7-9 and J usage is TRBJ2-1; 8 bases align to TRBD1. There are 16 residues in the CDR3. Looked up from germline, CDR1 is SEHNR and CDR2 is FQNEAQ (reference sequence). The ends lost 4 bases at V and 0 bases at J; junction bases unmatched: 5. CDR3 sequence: CASSSLDRDSYNEQFF. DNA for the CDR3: TGTGCCAGCAGCTCCTTGGACAGGGACTCCTACAATGAGCAGTTCTTC.

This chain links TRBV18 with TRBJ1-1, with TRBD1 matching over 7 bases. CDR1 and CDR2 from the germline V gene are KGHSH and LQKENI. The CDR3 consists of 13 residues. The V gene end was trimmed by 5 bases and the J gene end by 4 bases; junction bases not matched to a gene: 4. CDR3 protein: CASSSTGRTEAFF. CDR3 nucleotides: TGTGCCAGCTCATCGACAGGGCGCACTGAAGCTTTCTTT.

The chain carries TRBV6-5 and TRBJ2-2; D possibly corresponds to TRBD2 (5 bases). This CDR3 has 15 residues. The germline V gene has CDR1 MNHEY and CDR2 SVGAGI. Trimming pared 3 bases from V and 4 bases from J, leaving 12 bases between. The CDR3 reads CASSYFSGGTGELFF. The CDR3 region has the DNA TGTGCCAGCAGTTATTTCTCCGGAGGCACCGGGGAGCTGTTTTTT.

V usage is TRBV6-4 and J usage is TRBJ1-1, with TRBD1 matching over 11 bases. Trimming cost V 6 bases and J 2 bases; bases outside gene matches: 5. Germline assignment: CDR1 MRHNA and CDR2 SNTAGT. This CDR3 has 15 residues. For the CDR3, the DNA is TGTGCCAGCAGGCCGGGACAGGGGGTCAACACTGAAGCTTTCTTT. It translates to CASRPGQGVNTEAFF.